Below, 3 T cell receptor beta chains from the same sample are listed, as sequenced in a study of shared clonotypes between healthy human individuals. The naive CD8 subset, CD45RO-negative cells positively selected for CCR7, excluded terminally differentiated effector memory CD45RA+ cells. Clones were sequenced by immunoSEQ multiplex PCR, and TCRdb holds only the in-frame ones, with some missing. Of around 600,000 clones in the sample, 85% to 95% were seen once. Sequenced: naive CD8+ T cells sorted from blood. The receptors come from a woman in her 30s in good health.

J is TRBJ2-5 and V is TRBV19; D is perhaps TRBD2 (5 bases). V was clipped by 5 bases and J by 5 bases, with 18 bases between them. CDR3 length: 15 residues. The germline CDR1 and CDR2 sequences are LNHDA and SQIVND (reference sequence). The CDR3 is CASSFFGSVTETQYF. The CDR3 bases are TGTGCCAGTAGTTTTTTTGGTAGCGTGACGGAGACCCAGTACTTC.

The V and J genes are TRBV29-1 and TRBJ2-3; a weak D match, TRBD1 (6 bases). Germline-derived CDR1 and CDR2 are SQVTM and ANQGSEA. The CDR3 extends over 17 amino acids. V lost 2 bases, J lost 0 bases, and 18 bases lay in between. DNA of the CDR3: TGCAGCGTTGAACCGCCGGGACAACAATTTAGCACAGATACGCAGTATTTT. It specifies CSVEPPGQQFSTDTQYF.

CDR3 region: CASRAQGVSEAFF. For the CDR3, the DNA is TGTGCCAGCAGAGCACAGGGGGTTTCTGAAGCTTTCTTT. The chain combines TRBV5-4 with TRBJ1-1; 8 nucleotides agree with TRBD1. The V and J ends lost 5 bases and 6 bases, in that order; junction bases with no gene match: 6. The CDR3 has 13 amino acids. Germline lookup yields CDR1 SGHNT and CDR2 YYREEE (reference sequence).